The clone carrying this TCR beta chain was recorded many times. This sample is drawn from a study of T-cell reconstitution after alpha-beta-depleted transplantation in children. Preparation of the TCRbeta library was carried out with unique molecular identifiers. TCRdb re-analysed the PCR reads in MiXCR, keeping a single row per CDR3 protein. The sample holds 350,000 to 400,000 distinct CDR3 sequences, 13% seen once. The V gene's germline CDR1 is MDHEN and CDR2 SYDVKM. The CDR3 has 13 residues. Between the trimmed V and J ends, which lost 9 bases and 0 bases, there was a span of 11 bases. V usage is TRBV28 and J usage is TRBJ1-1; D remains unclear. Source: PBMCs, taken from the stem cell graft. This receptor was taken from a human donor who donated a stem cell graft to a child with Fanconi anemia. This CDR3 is CASGGQVNTEAFF. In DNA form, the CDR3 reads TGTGCCAGTGGCGGGCAGGTGAACACTGAAGCTTTCTTT.